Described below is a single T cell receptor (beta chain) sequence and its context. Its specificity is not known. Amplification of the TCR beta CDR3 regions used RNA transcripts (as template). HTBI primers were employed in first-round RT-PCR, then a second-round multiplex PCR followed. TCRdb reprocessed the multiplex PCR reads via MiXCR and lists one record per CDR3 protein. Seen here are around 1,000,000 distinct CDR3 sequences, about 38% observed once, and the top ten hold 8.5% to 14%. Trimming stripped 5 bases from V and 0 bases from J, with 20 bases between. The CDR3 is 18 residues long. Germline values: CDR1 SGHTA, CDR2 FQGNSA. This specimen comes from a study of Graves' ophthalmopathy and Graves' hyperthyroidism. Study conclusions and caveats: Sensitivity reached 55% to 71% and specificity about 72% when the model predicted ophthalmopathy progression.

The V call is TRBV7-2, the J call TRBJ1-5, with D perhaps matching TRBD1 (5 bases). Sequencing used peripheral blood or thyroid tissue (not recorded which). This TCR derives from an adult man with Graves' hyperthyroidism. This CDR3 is CASSRRGSWDYSNQPQHF. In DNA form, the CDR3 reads TGTGCCAGCAGCCGTAGAGGGTCATGGGACTATAGCAATCAGCCCCAGCATTTT.